The TCR beta chain under discussion was sequenced for a study of T cell responses to AZD1222 COVID-19 vaccine. Sequencing used immunoSEQ multiplex PCR; TCRdb keeps in-frame clones, though not all of them. The sample lists around 180,000 clones; around 86% were seen once. Germline V lookup: CDR1 MNHEY, CDR2 SVGAGI. J was trimmed by 4 bases and V by 6 bases; bases with no gene match: 8. This CDR3 comprises 15 residues. This receptor was taken from an adult in good health. The sample in question was peripheral blood, obtained on day 0 of MenACWY control vaccination. V gene TRBV6-5 combines with J gene TRBJ2-7, with 11 bases that match TRBD2. CDR3 loop: CASRSLAGDRYEQYF. DNA for the CDR3: TGTGCCAGCAGGTCACTAGCGGGAGATCGGTACGAGCAGTACTTC.